Included here is one TCR beta chain sequence, with context. V was shortened by 1 base and J by 3 bases, with 7 bases between the two germline ends. Germline V gene sequence: CDR1 SGDLS, CDR2 YYNGEE. The CDR3 runs 14 residues. Sequencing used immunoSEQ multiplex PCR; TCRdb keeps in-frame clones, though not all of them. The sample holds roughly 4,200 clones, more than 65% seen once. This record belongs to a study of immune evolution from preneoplasia to lung adenocarcinoma. The sample taken for sequencing was FFPE invasive lung adenocarcinoma tissue. This chain links TRBV9 with TRBJ2-2; D is ambiguous. The TCR was taken from a person aged 65 to 85 with invasive lung adenocarcinoma. Some clones in this sample may be carry-over from other donors' samples. The DNA for the CDR3 is TGTGCCAGCAGCGTACGGACCGACACCGGGGAGCTGTTTTTT. Amino acid sequence: CASSVRTDTGELFF.